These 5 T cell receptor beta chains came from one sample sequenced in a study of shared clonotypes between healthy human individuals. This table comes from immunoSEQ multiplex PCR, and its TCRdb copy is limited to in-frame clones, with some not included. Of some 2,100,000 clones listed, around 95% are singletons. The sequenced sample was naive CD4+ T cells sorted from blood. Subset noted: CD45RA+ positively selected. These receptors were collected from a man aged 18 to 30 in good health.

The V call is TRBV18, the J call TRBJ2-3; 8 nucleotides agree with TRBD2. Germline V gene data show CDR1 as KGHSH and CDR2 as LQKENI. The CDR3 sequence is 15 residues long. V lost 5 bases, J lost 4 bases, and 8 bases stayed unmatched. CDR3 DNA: TGTGCCAGCTCAGTGACTAGCGCGGGGCCAGATACGCAGTATTTT. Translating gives CASSVTSAGPDTQYF.

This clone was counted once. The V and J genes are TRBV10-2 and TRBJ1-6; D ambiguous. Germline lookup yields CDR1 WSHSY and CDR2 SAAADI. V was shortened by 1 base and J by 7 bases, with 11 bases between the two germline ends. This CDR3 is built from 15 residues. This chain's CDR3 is CASSEFRVGNSPLHF. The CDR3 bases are TGCGCCAGCAGTGAGTTTAGGGTAGGAAATTCACCCCTCCACTTT.

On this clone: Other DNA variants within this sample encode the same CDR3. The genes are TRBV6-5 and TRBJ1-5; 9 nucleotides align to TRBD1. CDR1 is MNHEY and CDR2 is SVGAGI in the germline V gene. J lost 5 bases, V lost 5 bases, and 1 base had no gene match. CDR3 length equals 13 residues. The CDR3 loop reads CASSRTGDQPQHF. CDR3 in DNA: TGTGCCAGCAGTAGGACAGGGGATCAGCCCCAGCATTTT.

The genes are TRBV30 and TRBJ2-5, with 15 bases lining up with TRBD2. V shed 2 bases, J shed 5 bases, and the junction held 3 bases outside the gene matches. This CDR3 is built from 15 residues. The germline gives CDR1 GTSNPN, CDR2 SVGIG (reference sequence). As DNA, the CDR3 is TGTGCCTGGAGTAAGGGACTAGCGGGAGGTGAGACCCAGTACTTC. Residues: CAWSKGLAGGETQYF. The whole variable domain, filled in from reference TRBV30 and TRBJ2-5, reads SQTIHQWPATLVQPVGSPLSLECTVEGTSNPNLYWYRQAAGRGLQLLFYSVGIGQISSEVPQNLSASRPQDRQFILSSKKLLLSDSGFYLCAWSKGLAGGETQYFGPGTRLLVL.

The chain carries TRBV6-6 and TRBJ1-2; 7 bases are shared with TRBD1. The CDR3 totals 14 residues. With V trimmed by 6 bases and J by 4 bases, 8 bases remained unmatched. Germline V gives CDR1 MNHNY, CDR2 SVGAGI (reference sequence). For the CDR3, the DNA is TGTGCCAGCAGGGGGGGACAGACTCTCTATGGCTACACCTTC. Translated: CASRGGQTLYGYTF.